This entry features one T cell receptor (beta chain) sequence. Its antigen is not identified. Repertoires were generated with immunoSEQ multiplex PCR, while TCRdb's copy carries only in-frame clones and drops some. The repertoire holds hundreds of thousands of clones, with about 86% as singletons. The sample is drawn from a study of Ad26.COV2.S vaccination and SARS-CoV-2 variants. In the study overall: In the study, Ad26.COV2.S was injected intramuscularly once, or twice 56 days apart. Study outcomes and limitations: It was reported that spike-specific CD8+ and CD4+ T cell responses were substantially broad after vaccination.

As to treatment: some 20 received Ad26.COV2.S at low or high dose, single or two shots; 5 received placebo; per-sample allocation not given. Collection of the samples took place on day 63 after the first injection of vaccine or placebo. V was pared by 4 bases and J by 3 bases, with 18 bases between. The V gene's germline CDR1 is SGHTA and CDR2 FQGNSA. There are 16 residues in the CDR3. This rearrangement joins TRBV7-2 to TRBJ2-5, with TRBD1 as a possible D gene (6 bases). The sequence was collected from a person between 18 and 60 years old who received the Ad26.COV2.S COVID-19 vaccine or a placebo. The sample consisted of peripheral blood, taken in a trial of Ad26.COV2.S vaccine versus placebo. CDR3 nucleotides: TGTGCCAGCAGCTCCAGCTTACAGGGAGTGGAAGAGACCCAGTACTTC. It specifies CASSSSLQGVEETQYF.